What follows are 10 T cell receptor beta chains derived from one specimen sequenced in a study of Graves' ophthalmopathy and Graves' hyperthyroidism (dated by TCRdb to the late 2010s). Sequencer: Illumina HiSeq 2000. For repertoire sequencing, TCR beta CDR3 regions were amplified from RNA transcripts. A first-round RT-PCR used HTBI primers with the Qiagen OneStep RT-PCR kit, followed by a second-round multiplex PCR, size selection and purification. TCRdb trimmed the raw reads at Q25, called clones with MiXCR and kept productive beta chains. A single entry per CDR3 protein holds the most common genes and DNA from its merged rows. A total of some 160,000 distinct CDR3 sequences appear in this sample, roughly two fifths of them only once. 8% to 10% of the sample belongs to the ten largest clones. Sequencing input: peripheral blood. These receptor sequences come from a man aged 25 to 45 with Graves' ophthalmopathy. Donor details come from another sample of the same person, matched by shared clones.

The V call is TRBV19, the J call TRBJ1-1; 7 positions agree with TRBD1. This CDR3 is 15 amino acids long. Trimming took 4 bases from V and 2 from J; bases not matched to a gene: 7. The germline V gene has CDR1 LNHDA and CDR2 SQIVND (reference sequence). CDR3: CASSTTGQANTEAFF. CDR3 nucleotide sequence: TGTGCCAGTAGTACAACAGGACAGGCAAACACTGAAGCTTTCTTT.

This clonotype was counted ten times or more. This sequence joins TRBV4-3 and TRBJ2-5; the match to TRBD2 covers 8 bases. The germline CDR1 and CDR2 sequences are LGHNA and YSLEER. CDR3 size: 16 residues. The V and J ends lost 0 bases and 5 bases, in that order; junction bases with no gene match: 8. The CDR3 nucleotides are TGCGCCAGCAGCCAAGATCCCAGCGGGAGTGTGGAGACCCAGTACTTC. This gives the protein CASSQDPSGSVETQYF.

This clonotype was seen many times. This rearrangement joins TRBV5-1 to TRBJ2-7; TRBD2 agrees at 7 bases. The CDR3 has 15 amino acids. V lost 0 bases to trimming and J lost 2 bases; unmatched junction nucleotides: 5. Per the germline V gene, CDR1 is SGHRS and CDR2 is YFSETQ. In DNA form, the CDR3 reads TGCGCCAGCAGCTTGGCGTCTAGCGGTACCTACGAGCAGTACTTC. Translating gives CASSLASSGTYEQYF.

The table lists this clonotype with a few counts. The genes are TRBV12-3 or TRBV12-4 and TRBJ2-7; perhaps TRBD2 as D (6 bases). The CDR3 runs to 14 residues. Trimming shortened V by 6 bases and J by 8 bases, and 20 bases separated the two germline ends. The CDR3 reads CASRKGGDPTKQYF. DNA of the CDR3: TGTGCCAGCAGAAAGGGCGGGGACCCTACGAAGCAGTACTTC.

This chain links TRBV28 with TRBJ1-1; perhaps TRBD1 as D (6 bases). CDR1 is MDHEN, CDR2 SYDVKM, per germline. This CDR3 has 15 amino acids. Trimming left V 6 bases short and J 4 bases short, with 18 bases between. CDR3 amino acids: CASSLVQGSATEAFF. CDR3 sequence (DNA): TGTGCCAGCAGCCTGGTACAGGGTTCGGCCACTGAAGCTTTCTTT. The entire variable domain, with the rest obtained from reference TRBV28 and TRBJ1-1, is as follows: DVKVTQSSRYLVKRTGEKVFLECVQDMDHENMFWYRQDPGLGLRLIYFSYDVKMKEKGDIPEGYSVSREKKERFSLILESASTNQTSMYLCASSLVQGSATEAFFGQGTRLTVV.

V is TRBV6-2 or TRBV6-3 and J is TRBJ1-1; the D is unclear. V was clipped by 7 bases and J by 2 bases, with 14 bases between them. CDR3 length equals 14 residues. In germline, CDR1 is MNHEY, CDR2 SVGEGT. CDR3 DNA: TGTGCCAGCACCCACTCCGGCAGAAACACTGAAGCTTTCTTT. Translated, it gives CASTHSGRNTEAFF.

This chain links TRBV28 with TRBJ1-2; TRBD1 might be the D (6 bases). The V gene lost 6 bases and the J gene lost 3 bases, with 17 bases spanning the gap. The CDR3 contains 15 residues. Germline CDR1 is MDHEN and CDR2 is SYDVKM. The DNA for the CDR3 is TGTGCCAGCAGAACAACAGGGCTCCCCTACTATGGCTACACCTTC. Translated, it gives CASRTTGLPYYGYTF.

J is TRBJ2-4 and V is TRBV20-1; 8 bases agree with TRBD1. Germline CDR1 reads DFQATT; CDR2 reads SNEGSKA (reference sequence). V lost 6 bases to trimming and J lost 3 bases; unmatched junction nucleotides: 4. The CDR3 is made up of 13 amino acids. CDR3 DNA sequence: TGCAGTGCCCAGACAGGGGTCAAAAACATTCAGTACTTC. This gives the protein CSAQTGVKNIQYF.

The chain recombines TRBV7-9 with TRBJ2-7; 8 bases map to TRBD1. Germline CDR1 reads SEHNR; CDR2 reads FQNEAQ (reference sequence). J gave up 3 bases and V 4 bases, and 8 bases lay outside the gene matches. The CDR3 spans 15 residues. CDR3 nucleotides: TGTGCCAGCAGCTACACGGGACAGGCTTACTACGAGCAGTACTTC. Its translation: CASSYTGQAYYEQYF.

V and J are TRBV25-1 and TRBJ1-1; possibly TRBD1 for D (5 bases). The ends were cut back, 5 bases at V and 3 bases at J, with 13 bases in the middle. CDR3 size: 14 residues. The germline V gene has CDR1 MGHDK and CDR2 SYGVNS. This chain's CDR3 is CASSTGVEDTEAFF. Here the CDR3 DNA reads TGTGCCAGCAGTACGGGGGTCGAGGACACTGAAGCTTTCTTT.